A selection of T cell receptor beta chains follows, all from one sample in a study of blood T cell repertoires in COVID-19. Here immunoSEQ multiplex PCR was the method, and the copy in TCRdb shows in-frame clones only, minus some. This sample carries about 100,000 clones, 80% of them seen once, and the ten largest clones take roughly an eighth. The sequencing input was peripheral blood. The receptors come from a woman aged 70 to 79 with acute or convalescent COVID-19. Both conserved end residues are part of each CDR3. The order of the fields is CDR3 protein, CDR3 DNA, clone size, D gene, J gene, V gene. D genes are given only for firm matches. Part of the rows lack a size; the others show once, few, many or a class for expanded clones.

cdr3_aa: CSASPGFEGGNQPQHF
cdr3_nt: TGCAGTGCTAGTCCGGGGTTCGAGGGCGGCAATCAGCCCCAGCATTTT
clone_size: -
d_call: -
j_call: TRBJ1-5
v_call: TRBV20-1

cdr3_aa: CASQRGDYNEQFF
cdr3_nt: TGTGCCAGCCAGCGGGGAGATTACAATGAGCAGTTCTTC
clone_size: once
d_call: TRBD2
j_call: TRBJ2-1
v_call: TRBV11-2

cdr3_aa: CASSQEALAITDTQYF
cdr3_nt: TGTGCCAGCAGCCAAGAAGCCCTAGCTATCACAGATACGCAGTATTTT
clone_size: -
d_call: -
j_call: TRBJ2-3
v_call: TRBV3-1/TRBV3-2

cdr3_aa: CASSPPGLNQPQHF
cdr3_nt: TGTGCCAGCTCACCTCCAGGTTTGAATCAGCCCCAGCATTTT
clone_size: -
d_call: -
j_call: TRBJ1-5
v_call: TRBV18

cdr3_aa: CAWSGTGGTYGYTF
cdr3_nt: TGTGCCTGGAGTGGGACAGGGGGAACCTATGGCTACACCTTC
clone_size: -
d_call: TRBD1
j_call: TRBJ1-2
v_call: TRBV30

cdr3_aa: CASSFTGSNQPQHF
cdr3_nt: TGTGCCAGCAGTTTCACAGGGTCTAATCAGCCCCAGCATTTT
clone_size: -
d_call: -
j_call: TRBJ1-5
v_call: TRBV27

cdr3_aa: CATSARTGQGYTF
cdr3_nt: TGTGCCACCTCCGCAAGGACAGGACAAGGCTACACCTTC
clone_size: -
d_call: TRBD1
j_call: TRBJ1-2
v_call: TRBV15

cdr3_aa: CASSHRGWKGLNTEAFF
cdr3_nt: TGTGCCAGCAGCCACAGGGGTTGGAAGGGCCTGAACACTGAAGCTTTCTTT
clone_size: -
d_call: TRBD1
j_call: TRBJ1-1
v_call: TRBV2

cdr3_aa: CASSQDQQGIGYTF
cdr3_nt: TGTGCCAGCAGCCAAGATCAACAGGGGATCGGCTACACCTTC
clone_size: -
d_call: TRBD1
j_call: TRBJ1-2
v_call: TRBV3-1/TRBV3-2

cdr3_aa: CASSSEPATNTGELFF
cdr3_nt: TGTGCCAGCAGTTCCGAGCCCGCTACGAACACCGGGGAGCTGTTTTTT
clone_size: -
d_call: -
j_call: TRBJ2-2
v_call: TRBV6-4

cdr3_aa: CASSLGDSGYTF
cdr3_nt: TGTGCCAGCAGTTTGGGGGACTCTGGCTACACCTTC
clone_size: -
d_call: -
j_call: TRBJ1-2
v_call: TRBV6-5

cdr3_aa: CASSLDEGYTF
cdr3_nt: TGTGCCAGCAGCTTAGACGAGGGCTACACCTTC
clone_size: -
d_call: -
j_call: TRBJ1-2
v_call: TRBV9

cdr3_aa: CASVGAIGAGELFF
cdr3_nt: TGTGCTAGTGTAGGAGCGATAGGGGCCGGGGAGCTGTTTTTT
clone_size: -
d_call: -
j_call: TRBJ2-2
v_call: TRBV12-5

cdr3_aa: CASSSPTSGDETQYF
cdr3_nt: TGTGCCAGCAGCTCGCCGACTAGCGGGGACGAGACCCAGTACTTC
clone_size: -
d_call: TRBD2
j_call: TRBJ2-5
v_call: TRBV11-2

cdr3_aa: CASSTSHSANYGYTF
cdr3_nt: TGTGCCAGCAGTACCTCCCACAGTGCTAACTATGGCTACACCTTC
clone_size: -
d_call: -
j_call: TRBJ1-2
v_call: TRBV9

cdr3_aa: CASSHGPGAQETQYF
cdr3_nt: TGTGCCAGCAGTCACGGGCCAGGGGCGCAAGAGACCCAGTACTTC
clone_size: few
d_call: -
j_call: TRBJ2-5
v_call: TRBV6-5

cdr3_aa: CASSLSRGGNQPQHF
cdr3_nt: TGTGCCAGCAGCTTATCCAGGGGAGGCAATCAGCCCCAGCATTTT
clone_size: -
d_call: -
j_call: TRBJ1-5
v_call: TRBV7-8

cdr3_aa: CASSYPGKQPQHF
cdr3_nt: TGTGCCAGCAGTTACCCAGGGAAACAGCCCCAGCATTTT
clone_size: -
d_call: -
j_call: TRBJ1-5
v_call: TRBV6-6

cdr3_aa: CASSPRGPGNTIYF
cdr3_nt: TGTGCCAGCAGCCCCAGGGGGCCTGGAAACACCATATATTTT
clone_size: -
d_call: TRBD1
j_call: TRBJ1-3
v_call: TRBV3-1/TRBV3-2

cdr3_aa: CASSNRGRDTGELFF
cdr3_nt: TGTGCCAGCAGTAACAGGGGAAGGGACACCGGGGAGCTGTTTTTT
clone_size: once
d_call: TRBD1
j_call: TRBJ2-2
v_call: TRBV2

cdr3_aa: CASRGASTEAFF
cdr3_nt: TGTGCCAGCAGAGGGGCGAGCACTGAAGCTTTCTTT
clone_size: -
d_call: -
j_call: TRBJ1-1
v_call: TRBV3-1/TRBV3-2

cdr3_aa: CAWSGGGPVQPQHF
cdr3_nt: TGTGCCTGGAGTGGGGGGGGCCCGGTTCAGCCCCAGCATTTT
clone_size: few
d_call: -
j_call: TRBJ1-5
v_call: TRBV30

cdr3_aa: CAWRGSGAYNEQFF
cdr3_nt: TGTGCCTGGAGAGGTAGCGGGGCATACAATGAGCAGTTCTTC
clone_size: -
d_call: TRBD2
j_call: TRBJ2-1
v_call: TRBV30

cdr3_aa: CASSIADRDPSPLHF
cdr3_nt: TGTGCCAGTAGTATCGCAGACAGAGATCCTTCACCCCTCCACTTT
clone_size: -
d_call: -
j_call: TRBJ1-6
v_call: TRBV19

cdr3_aa: CATRVRSGGRADTQYF
cdr3_nt: TGTGCCACAAGGGTGCGAAGCGGGGGTAGGGCAGATACGCAGTATTTT
clone_size: -
d_call: TRBD2
j_call: TRBJ2-3
v_call: TRBV11-2

cdr3_aa: CASSYPGSQETQYF
cdr3_nt: TGTGCCAGCAGTTATCCGGGATCTCAAGAGACCCAGTACTTC
clone_size: -
d_call: -
j_call: TRBJ2-5
v_call: TRBV6-6

cdr3_aa: CASGLVLQNTGELFF
cdr3_nt: TGTGCTAGTGGTTTGGTACTACAGAACACCGGGGAGCTGTTTTTT
clone_size: few
d_call: -
j_call: TRBJ2-2
v_call: TRBV12-5

cdr3_aa: CASRGRGQGTTEAFF
cdr3_nt: TGTGCCAGCAGAGGGCGGGGACAGGGGACCACTGAAGCTTTCTTT
clone_size: -
d_call: TRBD1
j_call: TRBJ1-1
v_call: TRBV6-4

cdr3_aa: CASSVSGGATDTQYF
cdr3_nt: TGTGCCAGCAGCGTCTCCGGGGGTGCAACAGATACGCAGTATTTT
clone_size: -
d_call: -
j_call: TRBJ2-3
v_call: TRBV9

cdr3_aa: CASTHQGNTGELFF
cdr3_nt: TGTGCCAGCACCCACCAGGGAAACACCGGGGAGCTGTTTTTT
clone_size: -
d_call: -
j_call: TRBJ2-2
v_call: TRBV25-1

cdr3_aa: CATSDPGREGETQYF
cdr3_nt: TGTGCCACCAGTGACCCCGGGAGGGAAGGAGAGACCCAGTACTTC
clone_size: -
d_call: TRBD2
j_call: TRBJ2-5
v_call: TRBV24-1

cdr3_aa: CATSDRLENEQFF
cdr3_nt: TGTGCCACCAGTGATCGACTGGAGAATGAGCAGTTCTTC
clone_size: -
d_call: -
j_call: TRBJ2-1
v_call: TRBV24-1

cdr3_aa: CASSNGGQRSGANVLTF
cdr3_nt: TGTGCCAGCAGCAATGGTGGGCAAAGGTCTGGGGCCAACGTCCTGACTTTC
clone_size: -
d_call: -
j_call: TRBJ2-6
v_call: TRBV5-4

cdr3_aa: CSVGLAAAPDTQYF
cdr3_nt: TGCAGCGTCGGACTAGCTGCGGCCCCAGATACGCAGTATTTT
clone_size: -
d_call: TRBD2
j_call: TRBJ2-3
v_call: TRBV29-1

cdr3_aa: CSALKETQYF
cdr3_nt: TGCAGTGCACTAAAAGAGACCCAGTACTTC
clone_size: -
d_call: -
j_call: TRBJ2-5
v_call: TRBV20-1

cdr3_aa: CASSLERSAEQYF
cdr3_nt: TGTGCCAGCAGTTTAGAGAGGAGCGCCGAGCAGTACTTC
clone_size: -
d_call: -
j_call: TRBJ2-7
v_call: TRBV12-3/TRBV12-4

cdr3_aa: CASSDDGAGGPRSYEQYF
cdr3_nt: TGTGCCAGCAGTGATGATGGGGCGGGGGGGCCACGGTCCTACGAGCAGTACTTC
clone_size: -
d_call: TRBD2
j_call: TRBJ2-7
v_call: TRBV6-1

cdr3_aa: CASSYSEGNTEAFF
cdr3_nt: TGTGCCAGCAGTTACTCAGAGGGGAACACTGAAGCTTTCTTT
clone_size: -
d_call: -
j_call: TRBJ1-1
v_call: TRBV6-6

cdr3_aa: CASGSLSGTGGYQPQHF
cdr3_nt: TGTGCTAGTGGTTCGTTGTCCGGGACAGGGGGCTATCAGCCCCAGCATTTT
clone_size: few
d_call: TRBD1
j_call: TRBJ1-5
v_call: TRBV12-5

cdr3_aa: CASSPLGTGELFF
cdr3_nt: TGCGCCAGCAGCCCCCTCGGCACCGGGGAGCTGTTTTTT
clone_size: -
d_call: -
j_call: TRBJ2-2
v_call: TRBV5-1

cdr3_aa: CASSFKGGAGNEQFF
cdr3_nt: TGTGCCAGCAGCTTCAAAGGCGGGGCCGGAAATGAGCAGTTCTTC
clone_size: -
d_call: -
j_call: TRBJ2-1
v_call: TRBV5-4

cdr3_aa: CASSLRETSPGVQYF
cdr3_nt: TGTGCCAGCAGCTTAAGGGAAACGTCACCCGGGGTGCAGTACTTC
clone_size: once
d_call: -
j_call: TRBJ2-7
v_call: TRBV11-2

cdr3_aa: CASSSGTGEAGNTIYF
cdr3_nt: TGTGCCAGCAGCTCCGGGACAGGGGAGGCCGGAAACACCATATATTTT
clone_size: -
d_call: TRBD1
j_call: TRBJ1-3
v_call: TRBV3-1/TRBV3-2

cdr3_aa: CASSAPPGAGEDTQYF
cdr3_nt: TGTGCCAGCAGCGCCCCCCCTGGGGCAGGGGAAGATACGCAGTATTTT
clone_size: -
d_call: -
j_call: TRBJ2-3
v_call: TRBV9

cdr3_aa: CASSLRETTEAFF
cdr3_nt: TGTGCCAGCAGTTTGAGGGAGACCACTGAAGCTTTCTTT
clone_size: -
d_call: -
j_call: TRBJ1-1
v_call: TRBV27

cdr3_aa: CASSPGGQSQETQYF
cdr3_nt: TGTGCCAGCAGCCCTGGAGGACAGAGCCAAGAGACCCAGTACTTC
clone_size: -
d_call: -
j_call: TRBJ2-5
v_call: TRBV7-9

cdr3_aa: CAISESQDTQYF
cdr3_nt: TGTGCCATCAGTGAGTCTCAAGATACGCAGTATTTT
clone_size: -
d_call: -
j_call: TRBJ2-3
v_call: TRBV10-3

cdr3_aa: CASRSRDSNYEQYF
cdr3_nt: TGTGCCAGCAGGAGCCGGGACAGCAACTACGAGCAGTACTTC
clone_size: -
d_call: TRBD1
j_call: TRBJ2-7
v_call: TRBV5-5

cdr3_aa: CASRGRGHWGNQPQHF
cdr3_nt: TGTGCCAGCAGGGGTAGGGGACACTGGGGAAATCAGCCCCAGCATTTT
clone_size: -
d_call: -
j_call: TRBJ1-5
v_call: TRBV11-2